Listed below are T cell receptor beta chains from one sample, sequenced in a study of cytomegalovirus exposure and HLA in healthy donors. Here immunoSEQ multiplex PCR was the method, and the copy in TCRdb shows in-frame clones only, minus some. The sample includes roughly 120,000 clones, 65% to 80% seen only once; the top ten take approximately 30%. Sequences were obtained from PBMCs. These receptors all stem from a man aged 60 to 75 in good health and CMV-seropositive. Each CDR3 is given with its conserved first and last residue. A D gene is named only where the DNA matches it firmly. Rows may omit the clone size; those that give it use once, few, many or a size class.

CDR3aa	CDR3nt	j_gene	d_gene	abundance	v_gene
CAWSEGGVDQPQHF	TGTGCCTGGAGTGAGGGAGGAGTGGATCAGCCCCAGCATTTT	TRBJ1-5	NA	NA	TRBV30
CASSPGVEQYF	TGTGCCAGCTCCCCCGGTGTCGAGCAGTACTTC	TRBJ2-7	NA	NA	TRBV18
CASSFGTGGSEQYF	TGCGCCAGCAGCTTTGGGACAGGGGGCTCCGAGCAGTACTTC	TRBJ2-7	TRBD1	few	TRBV5-1
CASSPSGGGNQPQHF	TGTGCCAGCTCACCTTCAGGGGGCGGGAATCAGCCCCAGCATTTT	TRBJ1-5	TRBD1	NA	TRBV18
CASSRDRASYGYTF	TGTGCCAGCAGCCGTGACAGGGCTAGCTATGGCTACACCTTC	TRBJ1-2	TRBD1	NA	TRBV7-3
CASSLEFGRAGETQYF	TGTGCCAGCAGCTTAGAATTCGGGAGGGCCGGAGAGACCCAGTACTTC	TRBJ2-5	TRBD2	NA	TRBV11-2
CAISDYGGGLGANGLTF	TGTGCCATCAGTGATTATGGGGGGGGGCTTGGGGCCAACGGCCTGACTTTC	TRBJ2-6	NA	NA	TRBV10-3
CASSVGRQGQYEQYF	TGTGCCAGCAGCGTAGGGAGACAAGGACAATACGAGCAGTACTTC	TRBJ2-7	NA	NA	TRBV9
CASSWNSWDRGRDYEQYF	TGTGCCAGCAGCTGGAACTCATGGGACAGGGGCAGAGATTACGAGCAGTACTTC	TRBJ2-7	TRBD1	once	TRBV13
CASSPPGLAGRQYF	TGTGCCAGCTCCCCTCCGGGACTAGCGGGGCGGCAGTACTTC	TRBJ2-7	TRBD2	NA	TRBV18
CASSTKETGLYGYTF	TGTGCCAGCAGTACCAAGGAGACAGGGCTCTATGGCTACACCTTC	TRBJ1-2	TRBD1	NA	TRBV6-1
CASRETGFSSYEQYF	TGTGCCAGCAGGGAAACAGGGTTTAGCTCCTACGAGCAGTACTTC	TRBJ2-7	NA	NA	TRBV2
CASSLALTGPGYTEAFF	TGTGCCAGCAGCTTAGCTCTGACAGGACCGGGGTACACTGAAGCTTTCTTT	TRBJ1-1	NA	NA	TRBV7-9
CASSDRGAVNQPQHF	TGTGCCAGCAGTGACCGGGGGGCGGTCAATCAGCCCCAGCATTTT	TRBJ1-5	NA	once	TRBV6-1